This T cell receptor beta chain stems from a study of cytomegalovirus exposure and HLA in healthy donors. In its sample, this clone was seen once. PCR amplification relied on 60 Vbeta primers (plus 13 Jbeta primers). Using immunoSEQ multiplex PCR, the repertoire was profiled, and TCRdb retains in-frame clones only, with some absent. The repertoire holds 180,000 or so clones, with more than 60% as singletons. Germline V gives CDR1 SGHAT, CDR2 FQNNGV. Trimming cost V 1 base and J 5 bases, with 9 bases left between them. The CDR3 spans 14 residues. The sequenced material came from PBMCs. This TCR was recovered from a woman aged 55-75 years in good health and CMV-seropositive. The V gene is TRBV11-2, the J gene TRBJ2-1; no clear D. This CDR3 is CASSLALSNNEQFF. CDR3 nucleotides: TGTGCCAGCAGCTTAGCCCTCAGTAACAATGAGCAGTTCTTC.